Below, 27 T cell receptor beta chains from the same sample are listed, as sequenced in a study of T-cell reconstitution after alpha-beta-depleted transplantation in children. Researchers prepared the TCRbeta library using unique molecular identifiers, the study reports. From the PCR reads, TCRdb called clonotypes with MiXCR, one entry per CDR3 protein. The sample has around 680,000 distinct CDR3 sequences; around a sixth are singletons. This specimen was PBMCs from the stem cell graft donor, taken from the stem cell graft. The receptor set was obtained from a human donor who donated a stem cell graft to a child with acute myeloid leukemia.

This clonotype was found a few times. This sequence joins TRBV12-3 or TRBV12-4 and TRBJ2-7, with 9 bases that match TRBD1. The CDR3 sequence is 14 residues long. J gave up 3 bases and V 3 bases, and 3 bases lay outside the gene matches. The CDR3 sequence is CASSFQGQGYEQYF. As DNA, the CDR3 is TGTGCCAGCAGTTTTCAGGGACAGGGCTACGAGCAGTACTTC.

The sample holds many counts of this clonotype. J is TRBJ1-3 and V is TRBV12-3 or TRBV12-4; 7 positions agree with TRBD1. V was pared by 6 bases and J by 4 bases, with 15 bases of the junction left unmatched. CDR3 length: 17 residues. The CDR3 sequence: CASRIGVAGGPGNTIYF. In nucleotides, the CDR3 is TGTGCCAGCAGGATAGGAGTGGCAGGGGGACCCGGAAACACCATATATTTT.

This clonotype has only a few counts. This chain joins TRBV30 and TRBJ2-1, with D uncertain. Trimming took 2 bases from V and 5 from J, leaving 4 bases between them. The CDR3 loop spans 11 amino acids. Germline values: CDR1 GTSNPN, CDR2 SVGIG (reference sequence). The CDR3 spells CAWSWNNEQFF. In nucleotides, the CDR3 is TGTGCCTGGAGTTGGAACAATGAGCAGTTCTTC.

Note on this clonotype: The junction does not match germline at one end; this may be a read error. CDR3 DNA: TGTGCCAGCAGTCAAGCGGGGGGGCGGAGAGATAAGCAGTATTTT. Its protein is CASSQAGGRRDKQYF. V gene TRBV6-1 combines with J gene TRBJ2-3, with 10 bases fitting TRBD2. The CDR3 loop spans 15 amino acids. CDR1 and CDR2 (germline): MNHNS, SASEGT.

This clonotype was recorded at least ten times. The chain links TRBV4-2 to TRBJ2-3, with 12 bases identical to TRBD2. V shed 5 bases and J 4 bases; nucleotides not matched to a gene: 7. Germline CDR1 reads LGHNA; CDR2 reads YNFKEQ. There are 16 residues in the CDR3. The CDR3 region has the DNA TGTGCCAGCAGCGAGCGGACTAGCGGGGAGCCAGATACGCAGTATTTT. This translates into CASSERTSGEPDTQYF.

The chain has TRBV12-3 or TRBV12-4 and TRBJ1-1; 7 bases map to TRBD1. Losses at the gene ends were 7 bases for V and 1 base for J; bases not matched to a gene: 6. CDR3 length equals 14 residues. The CDR3 spells CASIPQGTNTEAFF. CDR3 DNA: TGTGCCAGCATCCCACAGGGGACGAACACTGAAGCTTTCTTT.

This clonotype was detected ten times or more. V and J are TRBV7-2 and TRBJ2-1; no reliable D call. This CDR3 region has 13 residues. V was trimmed by 4 bases and J by 5 bases, leaving 9 bases between them. Germline CDR1 and CDR2: SGHTA and FQGNSA. CDR3 residues: CASSSGPNNEQFF. CDR3 in DNA: TGTGCCAGCAGCTCCGGCCCCAACAATGAGCAGTTCTTC.

Many counts were recorded for this clonotype. J is TRBJ2-3 and V is TRBV20-1, with 8 bases identical to TRBD2. V gave up 6 bases and J gave up 2 bases; unmatched junction bases: 7. CDR1 and CDR2 (germline): DFQATT, SNEGSKA (reference sequence). The CDR3 covers 14 residues. The CDR3: CSAKAGANTDTQYF. The CDR3 DNA follows: TGCAGTGCGAAAGCGGGGGCGAACACAGATACGCAGTATTTT.

This clonotype was observed many times. V is TRBV20-1 and J is TRBJ1-2; D possibly corresponds to TRBD1 (5 bases). Deletions cut 6 bases from V and 0 bases from J, with 17 bases between. This CDR3 is built from 15 residues. Germline V gene lookup returns CDR1 DFQATT and CDR2 SNEGSKA (reference sequence). CDR3 residues: CSAITMTATNYGYTF. CDR3 DNA: TGCAGTGCCATAACGATGACAGCCACTAACTATGGCTACACCTTC.

The table lists this clonotype with many counts. The chain combines TRBV20-1 with TRBJ2-7; 11 nucleotides agree with TRBD2. The CDR3 totals 16 residues. After removal of 1 base from V and 3 bases from J, the junction contained 8 bases not matched to a gene. CDR1 and CDR2 from the germline V gene are DFQATT and SNEGSKA (reference sequence). CDR3 in DNA: TGCAGTGCTAGAGGGGGACTAGCGGATTCGGGCTACGAGCAGTACTTC. Residues: CSARGGLADSGYEQYF.

The V and J genes are TRBV5-4 and TRBJ1-2; tentatively, D is TRBD1 (6 bases). Germline V lookup: CDR1 SGHNT, CDR2 YYREEE (reference sequence). The germline V and J ends were trimmed by 2 bases and 3 bases, with 17 bases remaining between them. This CDR3 has 16 residues. CDR3: CASSLPNPRGDYGYTF. The CDR3 DNA sequence: TGTGCCAGCAGCTTACCAAACCCCAGGGGTGACTATGGCTACACCTTC.

The table lists this clonotype with a few counts. The CDR3 protein is CASSFKIDRVGIPYEQYV. Written as DNA, the CDR3 is TGTGCCAGCAGTTTCAAGATAGACAGGGTAGGGATACCCTACGAGCAGTACGTC. This chain links TRBV28 with TRBJ2-7, with 7 bases fitting TRBD1. CDR1 MDHEN and CDR2 SYDVKM come from the germline V gene. The CDR3 is made up of 18 amino acids. The V segment lost 3 bases and the J segment 2 bases; nucleotides outside the gene matches: 16.

This clonotype was seen more than once but under ten times. CDR3 amino acids: CASSYWREPISGANVLTF. CDR3 nucleotide sequence: TGTGCCAGCAGTTACTGGCGGGAACCTATCTCTGGGGCCAACGTCCTGACTTTC. The chain links TRBV6-5 to TRBJ2-6; D perhaps matches TRBD2 (6 bases). The CDR3 spans 18 residues. Germline V CDR1 and CDR2: MNHEY, SVGAGI. The V end lost 1 base, the J end lost 0 bases, and 13 bases lay between the germline ends.

The V gene is TRBV5-5, the J gene TRBJ2-7, with 8 bases aligning to TRBD1. This CDR3 has 16 residues. V shed 4 bases, J shed 7 bases, and the junction held 16 bases outside the gene matches. Germline CDR1 is SGHKS and CDR2 is YYEKEE (reference sequence). In DNA, the CDR3 is TGTGCCAGCAGCCCCAAACCGACAGGGGCTCCGCGGGAGCAGTACGTC. Protein: CASSPKPTGAPREQYV.

This clonotype was detected ten times or more. The J gene is TRBJ2-1, the V gene TRBV29-1; 7 bases match TRBD2. The V segment lost 7 bases and the J segment 3 bases; nucleotides outside the gene matches: 9. The V gene's germline CDR1 is SQVTM and CDR2 ANQGSEA. The CDR3 is made up of 14 amino acids. The CDR3 DNA reads TGCAGCGCCCTACTAGCGAACCTCTACAATGAGCAGTTCTTC. Encoded protein: CSALLANLYNEQFF.

This clonotype was seen ten or more times. CDR3 amino acids: CASSRLPGRELFF. In DNA form, the CDR3 reads TGTGCCAGCAGTCGTCTTCCAGGGAGAGAACTGTTTTTT. The rearrangement joins TRBV5-6 to TRBJ1-4, with D perhaps matching TRBD1 (5 bases). The CDR3 is 13 residues long. The V and J ends lost 5 bases and 12 bases respectively, with 17 bases between them. Per the germline V gene, CDR1 is SGHDT and CDR2 is YYEEEE.

The sample holds many counts of this clonotype. V usage is TRBV10-3 and J usage is TRBJ2-7; D gene unclear. Per germline, CDR1 ENHRY and CDR2 SYGVKD. Trimming cost V 0 bases and J 1 base, with 7 bases left between them. The CDR3 consists of 14 residues. CDR3: CAISESARSYEQYV. The CDR3 DNA reads as TGTGCCATCAGTGAGTCGGCCAGGTCCTACGAGCAGTACGTC.

This clonotype was counted at least ten times. The chain has TRBV20-1 and TRBJ2-1, with D uncertain. Germline V gene data show CDR1 as DFQATT and CDR2 as SNEGSKA (reference sequence). The germline V and J ends were trimmed by 0 bases and 4 bases, with 7 bases remaining between them. This CDR3 region has 13 residues. The CDR3 reads CSARDWSYNEQFF. The CDR3 DNA reads as TGCAGTGCTAGAGATTGGTCATACAATGAGCAGTTCTTC.

A remark on this clonotype: This sequence may be a read error, since a much larger clone differs from it by one base. The limits of the CDR3 on the DNA are not certain, so only TCRdb's listed CDR3 is given. This chain connects TRBV20-1 to TRBJ1-2; the table's D call of TRBD1 was not tested on the DNA. The CDR3 spans 15 residues, counting both ends. From germline, CDR1 is DFQATT and CDR2 SNEGSKA (reference sequence). This chain's CDR3 is CSAPRQGASYYGCTF.

This clonotype was picked up a small number of times. The chain joins TRBV6-2 or TRBV6-3 to TRBJ2-7; 7 bases align to TRBD1. V lost 7 bases to trimming and J lost 3 bases; unmatched junction nucleotides: 9. The CDR3 runs 14 residues. The germline gives CDR1 MNHEY, CDR2 SVGEGT. CDR3 sequence reads: CASTLSGTVYEQYF. In DNA, the CDR3 is TGTGCCAGCACACTATCCGGGACAGTCTACGAGCAGTACTTC.

As regards this clonotype: Just one base apart from a much larger clone, this may be a read error. The chain combines TRBV20-1 with TRBJ1-4; D unclear. The V gene's germline CDR1 is DFQATT and CDR2 SNEGSKA (reference sequence). The CDR3 totals 12 residues. CDR3 DNA sequence: TGCAGTGCTAGACAGCCGAATGAAAAAATGTTTTTT. Encoded protein: CSARQPNEKMFF.

Many counts were recorded for this clonotype. CDR3 in DNA: TGTGCCAGCAGTTTAGGGGGCCTAGCGGGTTACAATGAGCAGTTCTTC. Translated, it gives CASSLGGLAGYNEQFF. This rearrangement joins TRBV12-3 or TRBV12-4 to TRBJ2-1; 8 nucleotides line up with TRBD2. The CDR3 extends over 16 amino acids. The ends lost 1 base at V and 4 bases at J; junction bases unmatched: 6.

This clonotype has a handful of counts. The J gene is TRBJ2-6, the V gene TRBV24-1; the D is unclear. Germline lookup yields CDR1 KGHDR and CDR2 SFDVKD. V was clipped by 4 bases and J by 0 bases, with 3 bases between them. There are 14 residues in the CDR3. The CDR3 DNA reads as TGTGCCACCAGTGAGGGCTCTGGGGCCAACGTCCTGACTTTC. Translation: CATSEGSGANVLTF.

This clonotype has a handful of counts. The chain has TRBV7-3 and TRBJ2-3; D remains unclear. CDR1 is SGHTA, CDR2 FQGTGA, per germline. V lost 5 bases to trimming and J lost 2 bases, with 14 bases between them. The CDR3 has 15 residues. In nucleotides, the CDR3 is TGTGCCAGCAGCCTCATTCCTGAAACCACAGATACGCAGTATTTT. Translated: CASSLIPETTDTQYF.

The chain employs TRBV5-1 and TRBJ1-1; D is unclear. The germline V gene encodes CDR1 SGHRS and CDR2 YFSETQ. CDR3 length: 16 amino acids. V shed 1 base and J shed 3 bases, with 16 bases lying between them. Written as DNA, the CDR3 is TGCGCCAGCAGCTTGAGGAGCTCGGACGGGTACACTGAAGCTTTCTTT. Translated: CASSLRSSDGYTEAFF.

V gene TRBV5-1 combines with J gene TRBJ1-1, with 7 bases aligning to TRBD1. Germline assignment: CDR1 SGHRS and CDR2 YFSETQ. V trimming: 2 bases; J trimming: 3 bases; junction bases outside the gene matches: 7. This CDR3 comprises 15 residues. The CDR3: CASSFTGAWDTEAFF. The CDR3 region has the DNA TGCGCCAGCAGCTTTACAGGGGCGTGGGACACTGAAGCTTTCTTT.

As to this clonotype: It may be a read error: a sequence one base away is much more abundant. The genes are TRBV4-1 and TRBJ1-2, with a possible D match to TRBD1 (5 bases). The germline CDR1 and CDR2 sequences are MGHRA and YSYEKL. Trimming left V 6 bases short and J 0 bases short, with 17 bases between. CDR3 length equals 16 residues. CDR3 region: CASRPLKAGTNYGYTF. The CDR3 coding sequence is TGCGCCAGCAGACCTTTAAAGGCAGGGACTAACTATGGCTACACCTTC.